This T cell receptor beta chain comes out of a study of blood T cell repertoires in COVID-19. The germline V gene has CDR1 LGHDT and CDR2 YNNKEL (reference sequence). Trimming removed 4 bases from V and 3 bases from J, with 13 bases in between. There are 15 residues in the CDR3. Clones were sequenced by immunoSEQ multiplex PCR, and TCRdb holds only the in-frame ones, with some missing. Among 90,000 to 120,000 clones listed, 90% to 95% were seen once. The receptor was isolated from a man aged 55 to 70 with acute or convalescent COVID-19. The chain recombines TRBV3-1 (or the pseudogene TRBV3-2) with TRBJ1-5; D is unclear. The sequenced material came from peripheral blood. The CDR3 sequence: CASSLSTRNNQPQHF. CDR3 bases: TGTGCCAGCAGCCTATCCACTAGGAACAATCAGCCCCAGCATTTT.